This is a list of T cell receptor beta chains from one sample in a study of cytomegalovirus exposure and HLA in healthy donors. The repertoire was sequenced with immunoSEQ multiplex PCR; TCRdb's copy has only in-frame clones and lacks some. The sample contains tens of thousands of clones, roughly 80% of which appear only once. Sample: PBMCs. The receptors derive from a man aged 40-49 years in good health and CMV-seronegative. Both conserved end residues are part of each CDR3. D genes are given only for firm matches. Clone sizes are given selectively: once, few, many, or a class where the clone is expanded.

D gene: TRBD1
J gene: TRBJ1-5
V gene: TRBV5-1
clone size: -
CDR3 DNA: TGCGCCAGCAGCTGCTGGAAGGGACAGCGAAATCAGCCCCAGCATTTT
CDR3 protein: CASSCWKGQRNQPQHF

D gene: -
J gene: TRBJ1-4
V gene: TRBV11-2
clone size: -
CDR3 DNA: TGTGCCAGCAGCCTCGAGGTGTGGGAAAAACTGTTTTTT
CDR3 protein: CASSLEVWEKLFF

D gene: -
J gene: TRBJ2-2
V gene: TRBV7-3
clone size: few
CDR3 DNA: TGTGCCAGCAGCCCAGGAGGTGGCACCGGGGAGCTGTTTTTT
CDR3 protein: CASSPGGGTGELFF

D gene: TRBD1
J gene: TRBJ1-1
V gene: TRBV7-2
clone size: few
CDR3 DNA: TGTGCCAGCAGCTTACACAGGGACAGGAACACTGAAGCTTTCTTT
CDR3 protein: CASSLHRDRNTEAFF

D gene: TRBD1
J gene: TRBJ2-1
V gene: TRBV7-8
clone size: -
CDR3 DNA: TGTGCCAGCAGCTTACCGGGACAGGGGGTCCATGTGGGTGAGCAGTTCTTC
CDR3 protein: CASSLPGQGVHVGEQFF

D gene: TRBD1
J gene: TRBJ2-1
V gene: TRBV29-1
clone size: -
CDR3 DNA: TGCAGCGTCGCACATAAGGACAGGGTTTGGCAGTTCTTC
CDR3 protein: CSVAHKDRVWQFF

D gene: TRBD2
J gene: TRBJ2-2
V gene: TRBV15
clone size: -
CDR3 DNA: TGTGCCACCAGCAGAGATCTTTTTGAGGGAGGGCCTAGCACCGGGGAGCTGTTTTTT
CDR3 protein: CATSRDLFEGGPSTGELFF

D gene: TRBD2
J gene: TRBJ2-7
V gene: TRBV27
clone size: once
CDR3 DNA: TGTGCCAGCAGCCCAGCGGGAGAGACCTACGAGCAGTACTTC
CDR3 protein: CASSPAGETYEQYF

D gene: TRBD1
J gene: TRBJ1-4
V gene: TRBV7-2
clone size: -
CDR3 DNA: TGTGCCAGCAGCGTAAACAGGGGTCTTAATGAAAAACTGTTTTTT
CDR3 protein: CASSVNRGLNEKLFF

D gene: -
J gene: TRBJ1-3
V gene: TRBV5-1
clone size: -
CDR3 DNA: TGCGCCAGCAGGGCCAGGGGCTCTGGAAACACCATATATTTT
CDR3 protein: CASRARGSGNTIYF

D gene: -
J gene: TRBJ2-7
V gene: TRBV7-8
clone size: -
CDR3 DNA: TGTGCCAGCAGCCCGGGACTTCCTTCCTACGAGCAGTACTTC
CDR3 protein: CASSPGLPSYEQYF

D gene: TRBD1
J gene: TRBJ2-7
V gene: TRBV27
clone size: -
CDR3 DNA: TGTGCCAGCAGTCCGTGGACAGGGAGAGAGCAGTACTTC
CDR3 protein: CASSPWTGREQYF

D gene: TRBD1
J gene: TRBJ2-7
V gene: TRBV7-2
clone size: -
CDR3 DNA: TGTGCCAGCCAAGGGACAGCGAGCTCCTACGAGCAGTACTTC
CDR3 protein: CASQGTASSYEQYF

D gene: -
J gene: TRBJ2-5
V gene: TRBV25-1
clone size: -
CDR3 DNA: TGTGCCAGCAGTAAATCTAGAGGCGTTCGAGAGACCCAGTACTTC
CDR3 protein: CASSKSRGVRETQYF

D gene: -
J gene: TRBJ2-2
V gene: TRBV28
clone size: -
CDR3 DNA: TGTGCCAGCAGCCCCCCCGGCGGAGCGAACACCGGGGAGCTGTTTTTT
CDR3 protein: CASSPPGGANTGELFF

D gene: TRBD2
J gene: TRBJ2-7
V gene: TRBV5-1
clone size: -
CDR3 DNA: TGCGCCAGCAGCTTGGATGGACTAGCGGGCGAGCAGTACTTC
CDR3 protein: CASSLDGLAGEQYF

D gene: TRBD1
J gene: TRBJ2-2
V gene: TRBV15
clone size: -
CDR3 DNA: TGTGCCACCAGCAGCCCCCCGACAGGGGGGGCCGGGGAGCTGTTTTTT
CDR3 protein: CATSSPPTGGAGELFF

D gene: -
J gene: TRBJ2-1
V gene: TRBV10-2
clone size: -
CDR3 DNA: TGCGCCAGCAGTGGAGACCGGCGGGAGCAGTTCTTC
CDR3 protein: CASSGDRREQFF

D gene: TRBD2
J gene: TRBJ2-2
V gene: TRBV9
clone size: -
CDR3 DNA: TGTGCCAGCAGCGGAACTAGCGGGAGTCCCGGGGAGCTGTTTTTT
CDR3 protein: CASSGTSGSPGELFF

D gene: -
J gene: TRBJ2-5
V gene: TRBV9
clone size: -
CDR3 DNA: TGTGCCAGCAGCGTAGGTACAGTCCCGATTCAGGAGACCCAGTACTTC
CDR3 protein: CASSVGTVPIQETQYF

D gene: TRBD1
J gene: TRBJ2-3
V gene: TRBV14
clone size: -
CDR3 DNA: TGTGCCAGCAGCCACGGGACAGCCACAGATACGCAGTATTTT
CDR3 protein: CASSHGTATDTQYF

D gene: -
J gene: TRBJ1-3
V gene: TRBV6-1
clone size: -
CDR3 DNA: TGTGCCAGCAGTGACAGGTCCCAGAGTGGAAACACCATATATTTT
CDR3 protein: CASSDRSQSGNTIYF

D gene: -
J gene: TRBJ2-4
V gene: TRBV10-3
clone size: -
CDR3 DNA: TGTGCCATCAGTGAGTCCCCAGGGAAAAAAAACATTCAGTACTTC
CDR3 protein: CAISESPGKKNIQYF

D gene: -
J gene: TRBJ2-2
V gene: TRBV25-1
clone size: -
CDR3 DNA: TGTGCCAGCAGGGCCGGGGTAGACGACACCGGGGAGCTGTTTTTT
CDR3 protein: CASRAGVDDTGELFF

D gene: -
J gene: TRBJ2-1
V gene: TRBV7-2
clone size: -
CDR3 DNA: TGTGCCAGCAGCTTAGACAGGGCAGGCAATGAGCAGTTCTTC
CDR3 protein: CASSLDRAGNEQFF

D gene: TRBD2
J gene: TRBJ2-4
V gene: TRBV5-1
clone size: -
CDR3 DNA: TGCGCCAGCAGCCCAGGGACTCTAGCGGGAGTAGCCAAAAACATTCAGTACTTC
CDR3 protein: CASSPGTLAGVAKNIQYF

D gene: -
J gene: TRBJ1-1
V gene: TRBV25-1
clone size: -
CDR3 DNA: TGTGCCAGCAGTGAATATGCGAGGAACAGGCCAGCTTTCTTT
CDR3 protein: CASSEYARNRPAFF

D gene: -
J gene: TRBJ2-7
V gene: TRBV13
clone size: -
CDR3 DNA: TGTGCCAGCAGCCGCACGGACAGCTACGAGCAGTACTTC
CDR3 protein: CASSRTDSYEQYF

D gene: TRBD1
J gene: TRBJ2-7
V gene: TRBV7-8
clone size: -
CDR3 DNA: TGTGCCAGCAGCATAGGACAGGGGCCATCCTACGAGCAGTACTTC
CDR3 protein: CASSIGQGPSYEQYF

D gene: -
J gene: TRBJ2-7
V gene: TRBV7-2
clone size: -
CDR3 DNA: TGTGCCAGCAGCTTAGGGGGGGGCAGGGAGGGCTTC
CDR3 protein: CASSLGGGREGF

D gene: -
J gene: TRBJ2-1
V gene: TRBV11-2
clone size: -
CDR3 DNA: TGTGCCAGCAGCTCAGGGCTAGGGGAGCAGTTCTTC
CDR3 protein: CASSSGLGEQFF

D gene: TRBD2
J gene: TRBJ2-3
V gene: TRBV28
clone size: -
CDR3 DNA: TGTGCCAGCAGGGGGACTAGGGTTACGCAGTATTTT
CDR3 protein: CASRGTRVTQYF

D gene: -
J gene: TRBJ1-2
V gene: TRBV15
clone size: -
CDR3 DNA: TGTGCCACCAGCAGAGATCCCCTCTATGGCTACACCTTC
CDR3 protein: CATSRDPLYGYTF

D gene: TRBD1
J gene: TRBJ2-5
V gene: TRBV7-8
clone size: -
CDR3 DNA: TGTGCCAGCAGCTTAGGACAGGGGGCGTATGAGCAGTACTTC
CDR3 protein: CASSLGQGAYEQYF

D gene: -
J gene: TRBJ2-7
V gene: TRBV5-6
clone size: -
CDR3 DNA: TGTGCCAGCAGGGTGTCGGGAGCCCCTGAGCAGTACTTC
CDR3 protein: CASRVSGAPEQYF

D gene: TRBD1
J gene: TRBJ1-2
V gene: TRBV29-1
clone size: -
CDR3 DNA: TGCAGCGTTGATGGGACAGAGACGAACTATGGCTACACCTTC
CDR3 protein: CSVDGTETNYGYTF

D gene: TRBD1
J gene: TRBJ1-5
V gene: TRBV6-5
clone size: -
CDR3 DNA: TGTGCCAGCAGTCAGGGGACAGGTTATCAGCCCCAGCATTTT
CDR3 protein: CASSQGTGYQPQHF

D gene: -
J gene: TRBJ2-5
V gene: TRBV7-9
clone size: few
CDR3 DNA: TGTGCCAGCAGCCGAGGGAACGCTGGGTTCGAGGAGACCCAGTACTTC
CDR3 protein: CASSRGNAGFEETQYF

D gene: -
J gene: TRBJ2-1
V gene: TRBV7-7
clone size: -
CDR3 DNA: TGTGCTAGCAGCCAATCGGGACACAGCTCCTACAATGAGCAGTTCTTC
CDR3 protein: CASSQSGHSSYNEQFF

D gene: -
J gene: TRBJ1-5
V gene: TRBV28
clone size: few
CDR3 DNA: TGTGCCAGCAGTTTAAGGGCCCCCGGGGAGAGTCAGCCCCAGCATTTT
CDR3 protein: CASSLRAPGESQPQHF

D gene: -
J gene: TRBJ1-2
V gene: TRBV28
clone size: -
CDR3 DNA: TGTGCCGGCAGGTTACAGGGTGTACCCGGCTATGGCTACACCTTC
CDR3 protein: CAGRLQGVPGYGYTF

D gene: -
J gene: TRBJ1-2
V gene: TRBV7-8
clone size: -
CDR3 DNA: TGTGCCAGCAGCCCAGGGGCAGGGCTCGGCTACACCTTC
CDR3 protein: CASSPGAGLGYTF

D gene: TRBD1
J gene: TRBJ2-3
V gene: TRBV28
clone size: few
CDR3 DNA: TGTGCCAGCAAATCGACAGGGACGAATACGCAGTATTTT
CDR3 protein: CASKSTGTNTQYF

D gene: -
J gene: TRBJ1-1
V gene: TRBV10-3
clone size: once
CDR3 DNA: TGTGCCATCAGTGAGGTGTGGGAGGGCACTGAAGCTTTCTTT
CDR3 protein: CAISEVWEGTEAFF

D gene: TRBD2
J gene: TRBJ2-3
V gene: TRBV7-2
clone size: -
CDR3 DNA: TGTGCCAGCAGCTTAGCGCAGACTCTAGCGGGAGGTGTGTTCCGATTCACAGATACGCAGTATTTT
CDR3 protein: CASSLAQTLAGGVFRFTDTQYF

D gene: -
J gene: TRBJ1-1
V gene: TRBV28
clone size: -
CDR3 DNA: TGTGCCAGCAGTTTAATATTCGGTCGTGCTTTCTTT
CDR3 protein: CASSLIFGRAFF

D gene: TRBD1
J gene: TRBJ1-2
V gene: TRBV18
clone size: once
CDR3 DNA: TGTGCCAGCTCACCCGACAGGGGGATATACTATGGCTACACCTTC
CDR3 protein: CASSPDRGIYYGYTF

D gene: TRBD1
J gene: TRBJ1-3
V gene: TRBV19
clone size: -
CDR3 DNA: TGTGCCAGTAGTATTGGGGACAGGAGGACTGGAAACACCATATATTTT
CDR3 protein: CASSIGDRRTGNTIYF

D gene: TRBD2
J gene: TRBJ2-2
V gene: TRBV29-1
clone size: few
CDR3 DNA: TGCAGCGTTGAATTACTAGCGGGAGGGGACGTCACCGGGGAGCTGTTTTTT
CDR3 protein: CSVELLAGGDVTGELFF

D gene: TRBD1
J gene: TRBJ1-2
V gene: TRBV9
clone size: -
CDR3 DNA: TGTGCCAGCAGCGTAGGAGGGTTCGGGCAGGGGGCGGATGGCTACACCTTC
CDR3 protein: CASSVGGFGQGADGYTF

D gene: TRBD1
J gene: TRBJ1-4
V gene: TRBV5-6
clone size: -
CDR3 DNA: TGTGCCAGCAGCTTGGGGGTCAGGGGGGCGACTAATGAAAAACTGTTTTTT
CDR3 protein: CASSLGVRGATNEKLFF

D gene: TRBD1
J gene: TRBJ1-3
V gene: TRBV2
clone size: -
CDR3 DNA: TGTGCCAGCAGTTACGTCCGGGACAGAAGCTCTGGAAACACCATATATTTT
CDR3 protein: CASSYVRDRSSGNTIYF

D gene: -
J gene: TRBJ2-7
V gene: TRBV11-2
clone size: -
CDR3 DNA: TGTGCCAGCAGCGAAAATCCAGGGGTCCGCGAGCAGTACTTC
CDR3 protein: CASSENPGVREQYF

D gene: TRBD2
J gene: TRBJ2-7
V gene: TRBV5-4
clone size: -
CDR3 DNA: TGTGCCAGCAGCTTGTCCCCGGGACTAGCGGAATACGAGCAGTACTTC
CDR3 protein: CASSLSPGLAEYEQYF

D gene: -
J gene: TRBJ2-3
V gene: TRBV9
clone size: -
CDR3 DNA: TGTGCCAGCAGCGTAGTAGCGGCCAGCACAGATACGCAGTATTTT
CDR3 protein: CASSVVAASTDTQYF